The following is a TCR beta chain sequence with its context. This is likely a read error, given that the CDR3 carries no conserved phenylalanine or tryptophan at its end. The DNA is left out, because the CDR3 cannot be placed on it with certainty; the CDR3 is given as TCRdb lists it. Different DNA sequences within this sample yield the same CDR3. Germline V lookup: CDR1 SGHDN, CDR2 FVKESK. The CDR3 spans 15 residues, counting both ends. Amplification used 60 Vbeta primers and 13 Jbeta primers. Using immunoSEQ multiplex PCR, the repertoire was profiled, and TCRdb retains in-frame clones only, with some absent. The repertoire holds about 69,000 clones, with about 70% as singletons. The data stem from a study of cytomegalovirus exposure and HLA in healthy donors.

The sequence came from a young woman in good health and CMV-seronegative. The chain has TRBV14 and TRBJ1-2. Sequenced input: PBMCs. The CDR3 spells CASSQVPGRSGGYTV.